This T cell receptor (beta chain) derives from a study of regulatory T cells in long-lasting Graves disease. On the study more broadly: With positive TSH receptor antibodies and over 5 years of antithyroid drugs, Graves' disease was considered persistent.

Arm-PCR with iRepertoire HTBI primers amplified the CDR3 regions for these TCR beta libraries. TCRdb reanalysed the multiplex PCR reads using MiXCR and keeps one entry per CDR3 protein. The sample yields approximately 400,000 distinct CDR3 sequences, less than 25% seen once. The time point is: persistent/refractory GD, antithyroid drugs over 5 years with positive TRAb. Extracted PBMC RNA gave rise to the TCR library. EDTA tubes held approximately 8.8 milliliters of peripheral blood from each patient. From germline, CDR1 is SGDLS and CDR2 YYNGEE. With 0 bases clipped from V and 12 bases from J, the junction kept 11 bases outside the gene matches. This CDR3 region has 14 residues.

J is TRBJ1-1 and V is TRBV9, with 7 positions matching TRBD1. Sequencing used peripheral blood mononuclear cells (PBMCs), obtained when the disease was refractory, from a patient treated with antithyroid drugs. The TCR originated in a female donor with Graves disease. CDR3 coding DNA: TGTGCCAGCAGCGTAGACCTGGGACAGCCTGCTACTTTCTTT. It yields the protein CASSVDLGQPATFF.